Sequencing of this TCR beta chain was carried out in a study of cytomegalovirus exposure and HLA in healthy donors. The PCR had 60 Vbeta and 13 Jbeta primers. Measured with immunoSEQ multiplex PCR; TCRdb has only the in-frame clones, and not every one. Here the sample spans just over 200,000 clones, more than 60% being singletons. As concerns this clone: Antigen specificity is unknown.

Germline V gives CDR1 ENHRY, CDR2 SYGVKD. The J segment lost 0 bases and the V segment lost 0 bases, leaving 2 bases of the junction unmatched. The CDR3 totals 16 residues. Findings and limits, study-wide: Most TCR sequences proved rare, with some public TCRs found in many donors. Immune exposure data for these donors was limited to CMV serostatus. Researchers catalogued roughly 170 TCR beta chains as cytomegalovirus-associated.

This chain joins TRBV10-3 and TRBJ2-3; TRBD2 aligns across 8 bases. The clonotype was recovered from a man aged 50 to 59 in good health and CMV-seronegative. What was sequenced was PBMCs. Here the CDR3 DNA reads TGTGCCATCAGTGAGTCACTAGCGGAAAGCACAGATACGCAGTATTTT. Residues: CAISESLAESTDTQYF.